The text below deals with one T cell receptor (beta chain). Its antigen is undetermined. The data were taken from a study of siplizumab effects on memory and regulatory T cells. Study outcomes and limitations: Siplizumab led to significantly less abundant alloreactive sequences that could be traced back to unstimulated CD4+ memory cells. It was never confirmed that proliferating Tregs from siplizumab cultures were suppressive. Naive T cells seemed more diverse than memory cells; they also seemed major alloresponse contributors.

The CDR3 has 14 residues. CDR1 and CDR2 from the germline V gene are SSHAT and FNYEAQ (reference sequence). The trim removed 5 bases at V and 10 bases at J, leaving 11 bases unmatched. Only in-frame clones appear in the TCRdb table, and some are missing; sequencing was by immunoSEQ multiplex PCR. The sample lists some 100,000 clones, around 94% occurring once. The specimen sequenced was non-Treg CD4+ T cells sorted from blood. V usage is TRBV7-7 and J usage is TRBJ2-1; 7 bases fit TRBD1. This sequence was found in a human donor in good health. Written as DNA, the CDR3 is TGTGCCAGCAGCGCGCGACAGGGCCAAGGAGAGCAGTTCTTC. Protein product: CASSARQGQGEQFF.